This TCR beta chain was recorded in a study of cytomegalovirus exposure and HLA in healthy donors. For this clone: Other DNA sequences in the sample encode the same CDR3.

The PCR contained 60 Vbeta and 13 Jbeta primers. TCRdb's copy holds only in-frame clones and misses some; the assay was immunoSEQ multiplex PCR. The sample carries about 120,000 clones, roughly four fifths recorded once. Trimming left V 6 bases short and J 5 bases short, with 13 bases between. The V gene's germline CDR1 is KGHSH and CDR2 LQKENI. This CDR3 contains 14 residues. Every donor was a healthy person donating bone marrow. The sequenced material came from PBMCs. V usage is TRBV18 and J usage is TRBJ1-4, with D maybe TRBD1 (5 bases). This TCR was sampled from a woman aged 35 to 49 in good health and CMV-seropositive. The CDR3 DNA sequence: TGTGCCAGCTCCCCAAGGGGTACGAATGAAAAACTGTTTTTT. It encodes CASSPRGTNEKLFF.